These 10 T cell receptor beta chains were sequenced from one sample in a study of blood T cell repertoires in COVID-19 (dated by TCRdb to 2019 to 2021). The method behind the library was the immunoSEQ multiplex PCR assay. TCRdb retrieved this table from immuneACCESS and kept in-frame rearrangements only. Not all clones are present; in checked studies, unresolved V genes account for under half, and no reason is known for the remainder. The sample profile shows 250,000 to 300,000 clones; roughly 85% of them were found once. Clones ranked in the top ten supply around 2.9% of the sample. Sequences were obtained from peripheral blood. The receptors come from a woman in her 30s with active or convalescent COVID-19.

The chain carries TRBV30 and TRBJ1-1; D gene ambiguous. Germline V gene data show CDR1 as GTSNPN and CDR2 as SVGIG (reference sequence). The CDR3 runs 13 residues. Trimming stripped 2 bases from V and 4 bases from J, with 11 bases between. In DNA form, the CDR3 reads TGTGCCTGGAGTTTACTCGAGGGCACTGAAGCTTTCTTT. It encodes CAWSLLEGTEAFF.

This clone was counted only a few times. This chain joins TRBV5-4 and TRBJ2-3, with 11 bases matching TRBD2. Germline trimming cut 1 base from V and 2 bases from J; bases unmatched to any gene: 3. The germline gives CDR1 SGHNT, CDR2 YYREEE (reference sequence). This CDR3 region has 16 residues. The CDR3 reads CASSLSSGGYTDTQYF. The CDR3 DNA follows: TGTGCCAGCAGCTTGTCTAGCGGGGGGTACACAGATACGCAGTATTTT.

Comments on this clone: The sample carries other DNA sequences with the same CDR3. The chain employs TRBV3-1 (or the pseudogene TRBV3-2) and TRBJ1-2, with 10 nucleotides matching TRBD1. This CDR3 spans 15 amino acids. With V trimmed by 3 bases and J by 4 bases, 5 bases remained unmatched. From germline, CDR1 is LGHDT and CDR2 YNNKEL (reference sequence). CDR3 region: CASSQGDRGGYGYTF. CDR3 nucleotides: TGTGCCAGCAGCCAGGGGGACAGGGGTGGCTATGGCTACACCTTC.

For the CDR3, the DNA is TGTGCCAGCAGAACCGGGACAGGGCCTTACAATGAGCAGTTCTTC. Residues: CASRTGTGPYNEQFF. The chain carries TRBV7-2 and TRBJ2-1; TRBD1 agrees at 9 bases. V shed 6 bases, J shed 4 bases, and the junction held 7 bases outside the gene matches. There are 15 residues in the CDR3. Germline V lookup: CDR1 SGHTA, CDR2 FQGNSA.

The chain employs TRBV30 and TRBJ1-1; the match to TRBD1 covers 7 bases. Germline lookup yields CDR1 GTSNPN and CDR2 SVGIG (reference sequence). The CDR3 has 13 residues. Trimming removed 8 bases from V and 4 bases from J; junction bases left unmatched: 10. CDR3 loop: CAGQVSGFTEAFF. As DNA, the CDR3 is TGTGCCGGACAGGTGTCAGGTTTCACTGAAGCTTTCTTT.

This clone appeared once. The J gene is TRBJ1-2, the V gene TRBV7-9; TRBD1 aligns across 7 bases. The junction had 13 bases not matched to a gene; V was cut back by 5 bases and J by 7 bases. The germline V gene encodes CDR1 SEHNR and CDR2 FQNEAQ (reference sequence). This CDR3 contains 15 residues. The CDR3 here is CASSRVEGAGFGYTF. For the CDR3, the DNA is TGTGCCAGCAGCCGGGTTGAGGGGGCCGGGTTTGGCTACACCTTC.

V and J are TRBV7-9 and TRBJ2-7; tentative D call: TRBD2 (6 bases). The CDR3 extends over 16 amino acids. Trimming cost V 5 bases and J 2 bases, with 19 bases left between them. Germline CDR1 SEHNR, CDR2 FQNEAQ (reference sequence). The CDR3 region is CASSRRGGAGTYEQYF. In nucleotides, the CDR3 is TGTGCCAGCAGCCGCCGAGGAGGGGCAGGGACCTACGAGCAGTACTTC.

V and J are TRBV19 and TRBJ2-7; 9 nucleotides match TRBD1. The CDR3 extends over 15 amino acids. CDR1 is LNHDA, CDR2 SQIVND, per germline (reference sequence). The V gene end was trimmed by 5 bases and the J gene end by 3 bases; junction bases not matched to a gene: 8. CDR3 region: CASSDPGQGIYEQYF. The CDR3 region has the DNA TGTGCCAGTAGTGATCCGGGACAGGGCATCTACGAGCAGTACTTC.

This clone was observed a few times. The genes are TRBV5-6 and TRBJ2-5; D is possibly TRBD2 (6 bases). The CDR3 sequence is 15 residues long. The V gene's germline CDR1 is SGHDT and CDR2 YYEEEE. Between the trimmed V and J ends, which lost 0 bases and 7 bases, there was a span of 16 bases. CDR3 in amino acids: CASSLEGNRRGTQYF. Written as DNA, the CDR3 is TGTGCCAGCAGCTTGGAGGGGAACCGGAGGGGGACCCAGTACTTC.

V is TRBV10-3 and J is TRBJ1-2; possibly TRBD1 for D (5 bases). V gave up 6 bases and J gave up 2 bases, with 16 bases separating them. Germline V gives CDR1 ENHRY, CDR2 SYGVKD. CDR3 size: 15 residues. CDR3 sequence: CAIRTPGGLNYGYTF. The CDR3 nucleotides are TGTGCCATCAGGACCCCGGGGGGTTTAAACTATGGCTACACCTTC.